This is a list of T cell receptor beta chains from one sample in a study of vaccination effects on CD4 cells after COVID-19. These TCRs are of unknown antigen specificity. Using immunoSEQ multiplex PCR, the repertoire was profiled, and TCRdb retains in-frame clones only, with some absent. The sample carries roughly 43,000 clones, 65% to 80% recorded once. The starting material was CD4+ T cells from PBMCs cultured with HCoV-OC43 spike peptides, obtained after COVID-19 vaccination. The receptor source for this set is a human donor who received a COVID-19 vaccine. The CDR3 runs from the conserved cysteine through the conserved F or W. D genes are given only for firm matches. Where a row states a size, it is once, few, many or the class of an expanded clone; other rows omit it.

j_gene	v_gene	abundance	d_gene	CDR3aa	CDR3nt
TRBJ1-5	TRBV24-1	-	-	CATSDGTELWDF	TGTGCCACCAGTGATGGGACGGAGCTATGGGATTTT
TRBJ2-3	TRBV24-1	-	TRBD2	CATSDPSGGLTDTQYF	TGTGCCACCAGTGATCCTAGCGGGGGCCTCACAGATACGCAGTATTTT
TRBJ2-1	TRBV14	-	-	CASSQGAAGPTYNEQFF	TGTGCCAGCAGCCAAGGGGCCGCGGGGCCAACCTACAATGAGCAGTTCTTC
TRBJ2-1	TRBV7-9	-	-	CASSLALRRSSYNEQFF	TGTGCCAGCAGCTTAGCTCTCCGACGGAGCTCCTACAATGAGCAGTTCTTC
TRBJ1-3	TRBV6-5	-	-	CASSSGGAGNTIYF	TGTGCCAGCAGCTCCGGGGGGGCTGGAAACACCATATATTTT
TRBJ1-2	TRBV6-1	-	-	CASSEGSGHGYTF	TGTGCCAGCAGTGAGGGCTCAGGGCATGGCTACACCTTC
TRBJ1-1	TRBV5-6	-	-	CASSLAGAQANTEAFF	TGTGCCAGCAGCTTGGCCGGAGCACAGGCGAACACTGAAGCTTTCTTT
TRBJ1-2	TRBV6-5	few	-	CASTPPANYGYTF	TGTGCCAGCACCCCTCCGGCTAACTATGGCTACACCTTC
TRBJ2-5	TRBV5-1	-	TRBD2	CASSPLAGGAAETQYF	TGCGCCAGCAGCCCACTAGCGGGAGGGGCGGCAGAGACCCAGTACTTC
TRBJ2-1	TRBV7-7	-	TRBD2	CASSLAGRLAGPMTRDNEQFF	TGTGCCAGCAGCTTAGCCGGGCGACTAGCGGGACCTATGACTAGGGACAATGAGCAGTTCTTC
TRBJ1-5	TRBV9	-	TRBD1	CASSVGTVPDQPQHF	TGTGCCAGCAGCGTCGGGACAGTACCAGATCAGCCCCAGCATTTT
TRBJ1-1	TRBV12-3/TRBV12-4	-	-	CASKDRNPEAFF	TGTGCCAGCAAAGACAGGAACCCTGAAGCTTTCTTT
TRBJ2-2	TRBV5-1	-	-	CASSLGGGLQTGELFF	TGCGCCAGCAGCTTGGGTGGGGGACTCCAAACCGGGGAGCTGTTTTTT
TRBJ2-1	TRBV24-1	-	TRBD1	CATSDTGTGGYNEQFF	TGTGCCACCAGTGATACCGGGACAGGGGGTTACAATGAGCAGTTCTTC
TRBJ1-5	TRBV18	-	-	CASSPRSSNQPQHF	TGTGCCAGCTCACCCAGGAGTAGCAATCAGCCCCAGCATTTT
TRBJ1-4	TRBV10-3	-	-	CAISEEESGSEKLFF	TGTGCCATCAGTGAGGAAGAGTCAGGCTCTGAAAAACTGTTTTTT
TRBJ2-3	TRBV3-1/TRBV3-2	-	-	CASSPSTDTQYF	TGTGCCAGCAGCCCTTCCACAGATACGCAGTATTTT
TRBJ2-3	TRBV2	-	TRBD2	CASRTSIFSDTQYF	TGTGCCAGCAGGACTAGCATTTTTTCAGATACGCAGTATTTT
TRBJ1-5	TRBV6-6	-	TRBD1	CASRDPGQGYQPQHF	TGTGCCAGCAGGGATCCGGGACAGGGTTATCAGCCCCAGCATTTT
TRBJ2-2	TRBV7-8	-	TRBD2	CASSTRTSAHTGELFF	TGTGCCAGCAGCACCCGGACTAGCGCTCACACCGGGGAGCTGTTTTTT
TRBJ2-7	TRBV30	few	TRBD1	CAYLRDRAGEQYF	TGTGCCTACCTCCGGGACAGGGCGGGCGAGCAGTACTTC
TRBJ1-2	TRBV19	-	-	CASSIGPGYGYTF	TGTGCCAGTAGTATCGGTCCGGGGTATGGCTACACCTTC
TRBJ1-5	TRBV24-1	few	-	CATSRGGGASSNQPQHF	TGTGCCACCAGCCGAGGCGGGGGGGCTTCGAGCAATCAGCCCCAGCATTTT
TRBJ1-1	TRBV6-5	-	TRBD1	CASSYVTGGFSEAFF	TGTGCCAGCAGTTACGTGACAGGGGGCTTCTCTGAAGCTTTCTTT
TRBJ2-7	TRBV5-6	-	TRBD1	CASSYWTGSEQYF	TGTGCCAGCAGCTACTGGACAGGGAGCGAGCAGTACTTC
TRBJ2-5	TRBV7-9	-	-	CASSLGRLSREGETQYF	TGTGCCAGCAGCTTAGGCAGGTTGTCACGGGAAGGGGAGACCCAGTACTTC
TRBJ2-2	TRBV11-2	few	TRBD2	CASSLDRGAGELFF	TGTGCCAGCAGCTTAGATCGGGGGGCCGGGGAGCTGTTTTTT
TRBJ2-1	TRBV7-9	-	TRBD2	CASSLAPSKWAGGPGEQFF	TGTGCCAGCAGCTTAGCTCCTAGCAAGTGGGCGGGAGGGCCAGGTGAGCAGTTCTTC
TRBJ2-2	TRBV10-1	few	-	CASSDIRRGTGELFF	TGCGCCAGCAGTGATATCCGGCGGGGCACCGGGGAGCTGTTTTTT
TRBJ2-1	TRBV13	-	TRBD2	CASSFFLVTSGNEQFF	TGTGCCAGCAGCTTTTTCCTAGTGACTAGCGGGAATGAGCAGTTCTTC
TRBJ1-2	TRBV6-5	once	TRBD1	CASSSGQGAGYGYTF	TGTGCCAGCAGCTCCGGACAGGGGGCAGGTTATGGCTACACCTTC
TRBJ2-3	TRBV6-5	-	TRBD1	CASSRDRGITDTQYF	TGTGCCAGCAGTAGGGACAGGGGGATTACAGATACGCAGTATTTT